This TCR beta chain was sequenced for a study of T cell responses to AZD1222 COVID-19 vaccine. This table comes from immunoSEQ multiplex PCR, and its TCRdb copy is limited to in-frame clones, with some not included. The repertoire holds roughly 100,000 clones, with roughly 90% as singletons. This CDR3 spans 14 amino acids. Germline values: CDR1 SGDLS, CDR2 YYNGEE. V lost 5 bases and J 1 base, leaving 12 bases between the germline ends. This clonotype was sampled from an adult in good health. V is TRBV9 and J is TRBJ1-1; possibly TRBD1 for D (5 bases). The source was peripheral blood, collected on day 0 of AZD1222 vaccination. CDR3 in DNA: TGTGCCAGCAGTGCCGTGGGGGGGAACACTGAAGCTTTCTTT. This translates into CASSAVGGNTEAFF. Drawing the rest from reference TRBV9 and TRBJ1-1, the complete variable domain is DSGVTQTPKHLITATGQRVTLRCSPRSGDLSVYWYQQSLDQGLQFLIQYYNGEERAKGNILERFSAQQFPDLHSELNLSSLELGDSALYFCASSAVGGNTEAFFGQGTRLTVV.